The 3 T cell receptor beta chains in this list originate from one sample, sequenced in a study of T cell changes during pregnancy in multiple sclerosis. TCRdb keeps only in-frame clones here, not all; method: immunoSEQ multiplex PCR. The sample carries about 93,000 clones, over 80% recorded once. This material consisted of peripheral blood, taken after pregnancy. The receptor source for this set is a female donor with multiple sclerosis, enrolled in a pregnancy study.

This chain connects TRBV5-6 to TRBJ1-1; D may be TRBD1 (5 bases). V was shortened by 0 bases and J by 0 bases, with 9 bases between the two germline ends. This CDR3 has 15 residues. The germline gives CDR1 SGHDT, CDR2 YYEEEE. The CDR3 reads CASSLGGAMNTEAFF. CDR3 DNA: TGTGCCAGCAGCTTGGGTGGGGCCATGAACACTGAAGCTTTCTTT.

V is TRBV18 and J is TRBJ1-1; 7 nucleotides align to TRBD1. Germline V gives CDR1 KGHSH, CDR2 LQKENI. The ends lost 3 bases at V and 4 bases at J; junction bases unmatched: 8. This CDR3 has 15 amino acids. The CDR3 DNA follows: TGTGCCAGCTCACCCCCGGGACAGAGGAGCACTGAAGCTTTCTTT. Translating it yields CASSPPGQRSTEAFF.

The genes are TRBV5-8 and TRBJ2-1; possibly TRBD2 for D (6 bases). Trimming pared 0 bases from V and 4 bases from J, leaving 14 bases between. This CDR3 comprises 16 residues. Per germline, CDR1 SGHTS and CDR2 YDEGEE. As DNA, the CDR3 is TGTGCCAGCAGCTTGGCCCGGGACTCCGGGTACAATGAGCAGTTCTTC. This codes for CASSLARDSGYNEQFF.